This T cell receptor beta chain is from a study of T cells in localized non-small cell lung cancer. Study-wide results and limits: The study detected a median roughly 56 of the top 100 tumor clones in adjacent lung. Uninvolved adjacent lung showed higher T cell clonality than tumor. In the blood, greater T cell density corresponded to longer overall survival. Since sequencing was restricted to only one region of the tumor, intratumor heterogeneity remains a possibility.

Worth noting for this clone: Antigen: not known.

The CDR3 is 11 amino acids. The V gene's germline CDR1 is SNHLY and CDR2 FYNNEI. V lost 2 bases and J lost 7, with 5 bases in between. Sequenced by immunoSEQ multiplex PCR; TCRdb stores in-frame clones only, minus some. The repertoire holds about 33,000 clones, about 80% seen once, with 15% to 20% in the top ten. V is TRBV2 and J is TRBJ1-1; D remains unclear. The starting material was peripheral blood, obtained before any cancer treatment. The receptor was isolated from a male donor aged 60 or over with stage III squamous cell lung carcinoma. The CDR3 loop is CASSESGEAFF. CDR3 bases: TGTGCCAGCAGTGAATCCGGTGAAGCTTTCTTT.